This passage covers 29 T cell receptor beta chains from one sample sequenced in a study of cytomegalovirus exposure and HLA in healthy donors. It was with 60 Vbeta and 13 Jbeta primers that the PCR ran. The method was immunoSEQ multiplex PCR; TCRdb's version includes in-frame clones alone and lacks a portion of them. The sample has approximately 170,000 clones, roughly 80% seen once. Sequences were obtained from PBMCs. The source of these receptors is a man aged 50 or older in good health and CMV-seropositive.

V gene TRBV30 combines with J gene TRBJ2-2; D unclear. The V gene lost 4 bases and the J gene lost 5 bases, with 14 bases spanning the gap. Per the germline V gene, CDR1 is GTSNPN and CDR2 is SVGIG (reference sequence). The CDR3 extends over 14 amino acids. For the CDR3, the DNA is TGTGCCTGGACCCTTTACGGCGGAACCGGGGAGCTGTTTTTT. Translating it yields CAWTLYGGTGELFF. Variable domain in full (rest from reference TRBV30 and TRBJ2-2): SQTIHQWPATLVQPVGSPLSLECTVEGTSNPNLYWYRQAAGRGLQLLFYSVGIGQISSEVPQNLSASRPQDRQFILSSKKLLLSDSGFYLCAWTLYGGTGELFFGEGSRLTVL.

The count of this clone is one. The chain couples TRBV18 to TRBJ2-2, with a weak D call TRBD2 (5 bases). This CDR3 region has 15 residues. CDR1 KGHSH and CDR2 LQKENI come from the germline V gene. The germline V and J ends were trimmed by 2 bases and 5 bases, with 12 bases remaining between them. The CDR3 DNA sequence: TGTGCCAGCTCACCAGGCAGGACGGGGACCGGGGAGCTGTTTTTT. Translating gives CASSPGRTGTGELFF.

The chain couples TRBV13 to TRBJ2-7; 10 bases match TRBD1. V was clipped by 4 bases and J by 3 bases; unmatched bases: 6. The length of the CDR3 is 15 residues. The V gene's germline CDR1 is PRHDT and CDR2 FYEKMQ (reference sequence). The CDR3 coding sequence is TGTGCCAGCAGCTCCCAACGGACAGGGGGCTACGAGCAGTACTTC. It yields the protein CASSSQRTGGYEQYF.

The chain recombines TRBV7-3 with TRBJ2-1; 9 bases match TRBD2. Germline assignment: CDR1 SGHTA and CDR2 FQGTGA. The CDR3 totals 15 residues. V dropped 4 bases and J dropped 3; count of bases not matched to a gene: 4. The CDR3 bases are TGTGCCAGCAGCTCACGACTAGCGGACTACAATGAGCAGTTCTTC. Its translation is CASSSRLADYNEQFF. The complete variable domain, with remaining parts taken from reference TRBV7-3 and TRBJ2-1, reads GAGVSQTPSNKVTEKGKYVELRCDPISGHTALYWYRQSLGQGPEFLIYFQGTGAADDSGLPNDRFFAVRPEGSVSTLKIQRTERGDSAVYLCASSSRLADYNEQFFGPGTRLTVL.

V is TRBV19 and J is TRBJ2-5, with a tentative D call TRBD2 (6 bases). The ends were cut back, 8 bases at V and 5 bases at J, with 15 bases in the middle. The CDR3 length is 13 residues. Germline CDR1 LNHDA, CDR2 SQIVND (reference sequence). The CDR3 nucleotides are TGTGCCAGTCGAGGCGGGGTCAGGGAGACCCAGTACTTC. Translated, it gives CASRGGVRETQYF.

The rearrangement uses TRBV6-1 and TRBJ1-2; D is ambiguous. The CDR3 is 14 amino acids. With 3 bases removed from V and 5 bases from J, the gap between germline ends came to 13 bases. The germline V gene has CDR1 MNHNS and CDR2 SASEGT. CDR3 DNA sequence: TGTGCCAGCAGTGATCGGGGTGCCGGATATGGCTACACCTTC. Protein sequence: CASSDRGAGYGYTF.

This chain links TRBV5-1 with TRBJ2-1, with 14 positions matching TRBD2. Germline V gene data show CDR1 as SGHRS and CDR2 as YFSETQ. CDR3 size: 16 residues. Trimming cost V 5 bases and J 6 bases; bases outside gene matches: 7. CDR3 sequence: CASSLLTSGGGNEQFF. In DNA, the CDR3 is TGCGCCAGCAGTTTGTTGACTAGCGGGGGGGGCAATGAGCAGTTCTTC.

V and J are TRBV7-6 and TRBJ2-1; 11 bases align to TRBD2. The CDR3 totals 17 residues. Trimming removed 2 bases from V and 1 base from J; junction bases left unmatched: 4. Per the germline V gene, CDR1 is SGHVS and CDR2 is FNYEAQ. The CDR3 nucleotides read TGTGCCAGCAGCTTACAACTAGCGGGAGTTTCCTACAATGAGCAGTTCTTC. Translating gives CASSLQLAGVSYNEQFF.

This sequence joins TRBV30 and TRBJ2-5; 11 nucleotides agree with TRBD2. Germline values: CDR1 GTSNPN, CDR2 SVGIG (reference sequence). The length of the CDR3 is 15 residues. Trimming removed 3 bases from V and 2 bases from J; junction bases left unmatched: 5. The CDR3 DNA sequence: TGTGCCTGGAGCGGGGGACTAGCGGTGCAAGAGACCCAGTACTTC. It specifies CAWSGGLAVQETQYF.

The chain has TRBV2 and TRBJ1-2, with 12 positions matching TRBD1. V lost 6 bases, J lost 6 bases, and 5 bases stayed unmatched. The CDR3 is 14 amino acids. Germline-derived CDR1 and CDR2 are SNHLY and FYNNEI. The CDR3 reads CASRAGTGGDGYTF. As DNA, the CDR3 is TGTGCCAGCAGGGCCGGGACAGGGGGCGATGGCTACACCTTC.

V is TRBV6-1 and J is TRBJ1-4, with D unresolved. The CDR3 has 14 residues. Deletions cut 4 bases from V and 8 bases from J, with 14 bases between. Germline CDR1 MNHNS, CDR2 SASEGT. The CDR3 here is CASSATPTAEKLFF. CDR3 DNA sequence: TGTGCCAGCAGTGCCACTCCTACCGCCGAAAAACTGTTTTTT.

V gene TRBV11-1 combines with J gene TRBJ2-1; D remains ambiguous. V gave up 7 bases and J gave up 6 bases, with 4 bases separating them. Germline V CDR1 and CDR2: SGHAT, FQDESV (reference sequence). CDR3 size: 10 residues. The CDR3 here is CASTVNEQFF. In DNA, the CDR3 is TGTGCCAGCACGGTCAATGAGCAGTTCTTC.

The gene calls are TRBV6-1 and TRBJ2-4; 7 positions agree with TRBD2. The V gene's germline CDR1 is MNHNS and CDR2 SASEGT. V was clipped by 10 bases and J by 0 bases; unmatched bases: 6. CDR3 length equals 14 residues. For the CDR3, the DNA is TGTGCCACCCGGGGGGACCTAGCCAAAAACATTCAGTACTTC. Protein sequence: CATRGDLAKNIQYF.

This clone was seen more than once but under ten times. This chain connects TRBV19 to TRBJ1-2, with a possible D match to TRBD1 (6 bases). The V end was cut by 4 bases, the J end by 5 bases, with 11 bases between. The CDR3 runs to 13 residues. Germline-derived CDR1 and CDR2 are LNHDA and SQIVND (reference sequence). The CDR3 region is CASSNRAKYGYTF. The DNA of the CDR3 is TGTGCCAGTAGTAACAGGGCGAAATATGGCTACACCTTC.

The DNA for the CDR3 is TGTGCCAGCAGCTCCGGGACTAGCGTACACGAGCAGTACTTC. Amino acid sequence: CASSSGTSVHEQYF. The gene calls are TRBV7-8 and TRBJ2-7, with 10 bases identical to TRBD2. The trim removed 4 bases at V and 5 bases at J, leaving 5 bases unmatched. CDR3 length equals 14 residues. Germline CDR1 and CDR2: SGHVS and FQNEAQ.

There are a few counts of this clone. CDR3 protein: CAWGGGSNQPQHF. CDR3 nucleotide sequence: TGTGCCTGGGGGGGAGGTAGCAATCAGCCCCAGCATTTT. The chain employs TRBV30 and TRBJ1-5; maybe TRBD1 (5 bases). The CDR3 covers 13 residues. The germline gives CDR1 GTSNPN, CDR2 SVGIG (reference sequence). V was pared by 5 bases and J by 0 bases, with 8 bases between. The full variable domain, in which reference TRBV30 and TRBJ1-5 provide the parts outside the CDR3, is SQTIHQWPATLVQPVGSPLSLECTVEGTSNPNLYWYRQAAGRGLQLLFYSVGIGQISSEVPQNLSASRPQDRQFILSSKKLLLSDSGFYLCAWGGGSNQPQHFGDGTRLSIL.

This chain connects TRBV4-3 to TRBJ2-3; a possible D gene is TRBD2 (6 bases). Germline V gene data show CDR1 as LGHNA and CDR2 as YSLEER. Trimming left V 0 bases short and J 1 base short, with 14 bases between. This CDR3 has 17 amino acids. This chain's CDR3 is CASSQDSRRGGTDTQYF. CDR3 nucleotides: TGCGCCAGCAGCCAAGATTCGAGGCGGGGTGGCACAGATACGCAGTATTTT.

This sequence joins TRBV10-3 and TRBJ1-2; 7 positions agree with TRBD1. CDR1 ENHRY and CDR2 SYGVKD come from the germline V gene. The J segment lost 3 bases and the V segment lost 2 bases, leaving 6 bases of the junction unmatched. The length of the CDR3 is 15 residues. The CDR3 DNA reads TGTGCCATCAGTGAGGAGACAGGGTATCACTATGGCTACACCTTC. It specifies CAISEETGYHYGYTF.

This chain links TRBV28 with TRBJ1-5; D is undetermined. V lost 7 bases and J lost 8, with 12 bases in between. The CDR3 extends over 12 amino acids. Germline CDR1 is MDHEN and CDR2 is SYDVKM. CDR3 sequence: CASTRGGKPQHF. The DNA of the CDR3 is TGTGCCAGCACGCGGGGAGGGAAGCCCCAGCATTTT.

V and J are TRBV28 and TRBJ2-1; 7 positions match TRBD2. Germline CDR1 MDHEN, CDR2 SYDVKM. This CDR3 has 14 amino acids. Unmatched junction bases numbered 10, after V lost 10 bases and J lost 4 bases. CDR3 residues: CAISDWEGYNEQFF. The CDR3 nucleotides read TGTGCCATCTCTGACTGGGAGGGGTACAATGAGCAGTTCTTC.

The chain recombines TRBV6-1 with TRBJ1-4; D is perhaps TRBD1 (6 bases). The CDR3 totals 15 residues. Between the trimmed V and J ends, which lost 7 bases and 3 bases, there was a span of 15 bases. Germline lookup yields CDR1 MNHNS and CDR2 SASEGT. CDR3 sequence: CASTDPRTANEKLFF. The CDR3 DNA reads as TGTGCCAGCACAGATCCCCGGACAGCTAATGAAAAACTGTTTTTT.

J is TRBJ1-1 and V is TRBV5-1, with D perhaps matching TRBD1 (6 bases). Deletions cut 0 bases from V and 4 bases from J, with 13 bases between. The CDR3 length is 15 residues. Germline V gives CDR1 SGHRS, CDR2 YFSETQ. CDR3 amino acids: CASSLGGDRRTEAFF. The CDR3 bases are TGCGCCAGCAGCTTGGGGGGAGACAGGCGCACTGAAGCTTTCTTT.

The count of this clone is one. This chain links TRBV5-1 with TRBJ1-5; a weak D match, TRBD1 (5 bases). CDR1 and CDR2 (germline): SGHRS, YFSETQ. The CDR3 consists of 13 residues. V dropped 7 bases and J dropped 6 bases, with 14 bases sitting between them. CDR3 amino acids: CASGDGEGQPQHF. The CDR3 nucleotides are TGCGCCAGCGGGGACGGGGAGGGTCAGCCCCAGCATTTT.

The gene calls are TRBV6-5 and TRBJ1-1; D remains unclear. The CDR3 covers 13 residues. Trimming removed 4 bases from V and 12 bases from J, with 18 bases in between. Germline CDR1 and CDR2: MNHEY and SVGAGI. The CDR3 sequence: CASSSPGLRVTFF. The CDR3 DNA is TGTGCCAGCAGTTCCCCCGGACTCCGGGTAACTTTCTTT.

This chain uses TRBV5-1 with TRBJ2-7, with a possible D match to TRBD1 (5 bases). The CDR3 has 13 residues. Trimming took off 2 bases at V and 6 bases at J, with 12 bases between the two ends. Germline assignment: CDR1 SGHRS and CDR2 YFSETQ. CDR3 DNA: TGCGCCAGCAGCTTTAATGCAGGGCGCGAGCAGTACTTC. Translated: CASSFNAGREQYF.

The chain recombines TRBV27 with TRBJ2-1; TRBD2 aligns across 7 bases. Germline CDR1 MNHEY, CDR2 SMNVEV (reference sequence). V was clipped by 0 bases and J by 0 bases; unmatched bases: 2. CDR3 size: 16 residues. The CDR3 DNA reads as TGTGCCAGCAGTTTATCGGCGGGAGTCTCCTACAATGAGCAGTTCTTC. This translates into CASSLSAGVSYNEQFF.

The CDR3 DNA sequence: TGCAGCGCTGGGGACAGGGCTGGAAACACCATATATTTT. This sequence encodes CSAGDRAGNTIYF. The chain has TRBV29-1 and TRBJ1-3; the match to TRBD1 covers 9 bases. The CDR3 is 13 residues long. J gave up 2 bases and V 7 bases, and 3 bases lay outside the gene matches. Looked up from germline, CDR1 is SQVTM and CDR2 is ANQGSEA.

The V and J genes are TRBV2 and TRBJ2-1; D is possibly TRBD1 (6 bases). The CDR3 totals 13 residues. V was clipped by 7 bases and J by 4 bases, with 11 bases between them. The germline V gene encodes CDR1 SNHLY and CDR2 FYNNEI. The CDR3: CASTEGGYNEQFF. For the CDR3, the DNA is TGTGCCAGCACCGAAGGGGGATACAATGAGCAGTTCTTC.

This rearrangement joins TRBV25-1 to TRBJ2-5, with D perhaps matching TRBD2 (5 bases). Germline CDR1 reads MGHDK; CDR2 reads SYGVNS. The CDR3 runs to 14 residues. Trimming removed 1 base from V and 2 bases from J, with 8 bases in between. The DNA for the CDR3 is TGTGCCAGCAGTGAATGGCGGGTACAAGAGACCCAGTACTTC. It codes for CASSEWRVQETQYF. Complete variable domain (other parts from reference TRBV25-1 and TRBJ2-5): EADIYQTPRYLVIGTGKKITLECSQTMGHDKMYWYQQDPGMELHLIHYSYGVNSTEKGDLSSESTVSRIRTEHFPLTLESARPSHTSQYLCASSEWRVQETQYFGPGTRLLVL.